What follows are 9 T cell receptor beta chains derived from one specimen sequenced in a study of cytomegalovirus exposure and HLA in healthy donors. The primer mix had 60 Vbeta and 13 Jbeta primers. Only in-frame clones appear in the TCRdb table, and some are missing; sequencing was by immunoSEQ multiplex PCR. The sample shows some 170,000 clones, roughly 82% of them seen only once. The sequenced sample consisted of PBMCs. Receptors originate from a girl aged 5-17 years in good health and CMV-seropositive.

V is TRBV12-5 and J is TRBJ1-2; D possibly corresponds to TRBD1 (5 bases). V gave up 3 bases and J gave up 7 bases, with 18 bases separating them. Germline V lookup: CDR1 LGHNT, CDR2 FRNRAP. CDR3 length: 15 amino acids. CDR3 amino acids: CASGFGRDARGGYTF. The CDR3 DNA sequence: TGTGCTAGTGGTTTTGGGAGGGACGCTCGGGGTGGCTACACCTTC.

The chain carries TRBV6-5 and TRBJ1-2, with D maybe TRBD1 (5 bases). CDR3 length: 16 residues. The V and J ends lost 2 bases and 5 bases respectively, with 18 bases between them. The germline V gene encodes CDR1 MNHEY and CDR2 SVGAGI. CDR3 nucleotide sequence: TGTGCCAGCAGTTACCGGTCCGGGGTTGGGGGGTATGGCTACACCTTC. Its translation is CASSYRSGVGGYGYTF.

The CDR3 region is CASSAGQLDGYTF. The CDR3 DNA is TGCGCCAGCAGCGCGGGACAGTTAGATGGCTACACCTTC. The gene calls are TRBV5-1 and TRBJ1-2; 7 bases are shared with TRBD1. Trimming cost V 4 bases and J 6 bases; bases outside gene matches: 6. This CDR3 is built from 13 residues. CDR1 is SGHRS and CDR2 is YFSETQ in the germline V gene.

CDR3 region: CASSQDGSGSSYEQYF. As DNA, the CDR3 is TGCGCCAGCAGCCAAGATGGTAGCGGGAGCTCCTACGAGCAGTACTTC. The chain combines TRBV4-3 with TRBJ2-7; 9 nucleotides line up with TRBD2. Unmatched junction bases numbered 3, after V lost 0 bases and J lost 0 bases. CDR3 size: 16 residues. Germline V gene sequence: CDR1 LGHNA, CDR2 YSLEER.

CDR3 sequence (DNA): TGTGCCAGCTCACCCAGGGACTGGGGCTACACCTTC. Its translation is CASSPRDWGYTF. The J gene is TRBJ1-2, the V gene TRBV18, with D possibly being TRBD1 (5 bases). The V end was cut by 3 bases, the J end by 8 bases, with 10 bases between. Germline V gene sequence: CDR1 KGHSH, CDR2 LQKENI. This CDR3 has 12 residues.

This rearrangement joins TRBV5-1 to TRBJ1-1; D may be TRBD1 (6 bases). Germline CDR1 SGHRS, CDR2 YFSETQ. The length of the CDR3 is 15 residues. V dropped 0 bases and J dropped 5 bases, with 14 bases sitting between them. The CDR3 here is CASSLGAGAETEAFF. As DNA, the CDR3 is TGCGCCAGCAGCTTGGGCGCGGGGGCAGAGACTGAAGCTTTCTTT.

The CDR3 DNA sequence: TGTGCCAGTAGTGTCCCCGGACAGGCCAAAAACATTCAGTACTTC. It codes for CASSVPGQAKNIQYF. The chain links TRBV19 to TRBJ2-4; possibly TRBD1 for D (6 bases). Germline CDR1 reads LNHDA; CDR2 reads SQIVND (reference sequence). V lost 5 bases and J lost 1, with 12 bases in between. The CDR3 covers 15 residues.

This chain uses TRBV5-4 with TRBJ2-5; perhaps TRBD2 as D (6 bases). V shed 3 bases and J shed 0 bases, with 15 bases lying between them. The CDR3 extends over 16 amino acids. CDR1 is SGHNT and CDR2 is YYREEE in the germline V gene (reference sequence). In nucleotides, the CDR3 is TGTGCCAGCAGCTACCACTCCTCGGGGGACCAAGAGACCCAGTACTTC. Its protein is CASSYHSSGDQETQYF.

In DNA, the CDR3 is TGCGCCAGCAGCCAACCGGACAGCCGTAGCTCCTACGAGCAGTACTTC. Encoded protein: CASSQPDSRSSYEQYF. The chain joins TRBV5-1 to TRBJ2-7; possible D gene TRBD1, 6 bases. This CDR3 spans 16 amino acids. V shed 4 bases and J shed 0 bases, with 17 bases lying between them. Per the germline V gene, CDR1 is SGHRS and CDR2 is YFSETQ.